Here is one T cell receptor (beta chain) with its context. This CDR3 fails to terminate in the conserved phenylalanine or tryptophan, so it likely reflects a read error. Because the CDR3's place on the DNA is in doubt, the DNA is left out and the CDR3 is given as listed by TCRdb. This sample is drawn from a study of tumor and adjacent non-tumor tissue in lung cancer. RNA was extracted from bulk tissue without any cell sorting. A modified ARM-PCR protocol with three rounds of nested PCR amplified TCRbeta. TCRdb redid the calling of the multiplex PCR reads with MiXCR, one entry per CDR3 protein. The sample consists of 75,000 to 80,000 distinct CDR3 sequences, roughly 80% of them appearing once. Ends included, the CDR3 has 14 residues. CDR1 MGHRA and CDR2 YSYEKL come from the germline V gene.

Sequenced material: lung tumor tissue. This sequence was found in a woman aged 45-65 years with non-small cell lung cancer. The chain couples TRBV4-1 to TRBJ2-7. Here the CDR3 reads CASSQASSSYEQYL.